A single sample gave rise to the 15 T cell receptor beta chains below, sequenced in a study of chemoradiotherapy in HPV16-positive cancers. TCRdb keeps only in-frame clones here, not all; method: immunoSEQ multiplex PCR. The data show tens of thousands of clones, around 94% seen once. Sampling was done from a patient who underwent chemoradiotherapy. The receptors were sampled from a human donor with HPV-associated anogenital cancer.

This clone was observed a single time. This rearrangement joins TRBV30 to TRBJ1-4, with 8 bases fitting TRBD1. Germline-derived CDR1 and CDR2 are GTSNPN and SVGIG (reference sequence). The CDR3 contains 15 residues. The V gene end was trimmed by 3 bases and the J gene end by 8 bases; junction bases not matched to a gene: 11. The CDR3 protein is CAWRQSGQGGEKLFF. DNA for the CDR3: TGTGCCTGGAGGCAGTCCGGACAGGGTGGAGAAAAACTGTTTTTT. Supplemented by reference TRBV30 and TRBJ1-4, the full variable domain reads SQTIHQWPATLVQPVGSPLSLECTVEGTSNPNLYWYRQAAGRGLQLLFYSVGIGQISSEVPQNLSASRPQDRQFILSSKKLLLSDSGFYLCAWRQSGQGGEKLFFGSGTQLSVL.

The chain joins TRBV7-9 to TRBJ1-1; maybe TRBD1 (6 bases). V was clipped by 1 base and J by 3 bases, with 12 bases between them. The CDR3 runs to 15 residues. Germline values: CDR1 SEHNR, CDR2 FQNEAQ (reference sequence). The chain's CDR3 is CASSLGGGGDTEAFF. The DNA for the CDR3 is TGTGCCAGCAGCTTAGGAGGAGGGGGGGACACTGAAGCTTTCTTT.

The chain employs TRBV29-1 and TRBJ1-2; no firm D call. Trimming took 1 base from V and 5 from J, leaving 14 bases between them. The CDR3 has 14 amino acids. Germline CDR1 SQVTM, CDR2 ANQGSEA. DNA for the CDR3: TGCAGCGTTGAAGTGATCCGAGGGCGGTATGGCTACACCTTC. Its translation is CSVEVIRGRYGYTF.

This chain links TRBV14 with TRBJ1-1; D ambiguous. The length of the CDR3 is 14 residues. V shed 1 base and J shed 6 bases, with 12 bases lying between them. In germline, CDR1 is SGHDN, CDR2 FVKESK. Written as DNA, the CDR3 is TGTGCCAGCAGCCAAGTTAAAATCTACTCTGAAGCTTTCTTT. Translated, it gives CASSQVKIYSEAFF.

The chain links TRBV2 to TRBJ1-2, with D perhaps matching TRBD1 (5 bases). Germline V lookup: CDR1 SNHLY, CDR2 FYNNEI. Trimming stripped 3 bases from V and 4 bases from J, with 15 bases between. The CDR3 runs to 15 residues. DNA of the CDR3: TGTGCCAGCAGTGACTGGGGCGGGGGAAGCTATGGCTACACCTTC. This gives the protein CASSDWGGGSYGYTF.

The chain is built from TRBV5-1 and TRBJ2-2; D is ambiguous. Trimming stripped 4 bases from V and 3 bases from J, with 10 bases between. Germline V lookup: CDR1 SGHRS, CDR2 YFSETQ. This CDR3 is built from 14 residues. The CDR3 sequence: CASSPGQHTGELFF. The CDR3, as DNA: TGCGCCAGCAGCCCCGGCCAGCACACCGGGGAGCTGTTTTTT. The full variable domain, in which reference TRBV5-1 and TRBJ2-2 provide the parts outside the CDR3, is KAGVTQTPRYLIKTRGQQVTLSCSPISGHRSVSWYQQTPGQGLQFLFEYFSETQRNKGNFPGRFSGRQFSNSRSEMNVSTLELGDSALYLCASSPGQHTGELFFGEGSRLTVL.

V usage is TRBV11-2 and J usage is TRBJ2-7, with D maybe TRBD1 (6 bases). Germline loops: CDR1 SGHAT, CDR2 FQNNGV. The V and J ends lost 0 bases and 5 bases respectively, with 14 bases between them. This CDR3 spans 15 amino acids. DNA of the CDR3: TGTGCCAGCAGCTTAGACAGGCCCAGGGGTGACGAGCAGTACTTC. This encodes CASSLDRPRGDEQYF.

The rearrangement uses TRBV18 and TRBJ2-3, with D unresolved. CDR3 length: 17 residues. The ends were cut back, 2 bases at V and 0 bases at J, with 15 bases in the middle. Germline V lookup: CDR1 KGHSH, CDR2 LQKENI. This chain's CDR3 is CASSPSLLEVSTDTQYF. The CDR3 coding sequence is TGTGCCAGCTCACCATCCCTTTTAGAGGTCAGCACAGATACGCAGTATTTT. The full variable domain, completed using reference TRBV18 and TRBJ2-3, is NAGVMQNPRHLVRRRGQEARLRCSPMKGHSHVYWYRQLPEEGLKFMVYLQKENIIDESGMPKERFSAEFPKEGPSILRIQQVVRGDSAAYFCASSPSLLEVSTDTQYFGPGTRLTVL.

The chain links TRBV19 to TRBJ1-5; 8 bases line up with TRBD1. Germline-derived CDR1 and CDR2 are LNHDA and SQIVND (reference sequence). V shed 6 bases, J shed 5 bases, and the junction held 9 bases outside the gene matches. CDR3 length: 15 amino acids. The CDR3 is CASRFSGTGDQPQHF. The CDR3 coding sequence is TGTGCCAGTAGATTTTCCGGGACAGGAGATCAGCCCCAGCATTTT.

The chain carries TRBV18 and TRBJ2-5, with TRBD1 matching 7 bases. The CDR3 sequence is 14 residues long. The junction had 7 bases not matched to a gene; V was cut back by 5 bases and J by 4 bases. Per the germline V gene, CDR1 is KGHSH and CDR2 is LQKENI. CDR3 DNA sequence: TGTGCCAGCTCAACGGGACAGACCTTAGAGACCCAGTACTTC. Amino acid sequence: CASSTGQTLETQYF.

The chain's CDR3 is CASSLRDLNEKLFF. For the CDR3, the DNA is TGTGCCAGCAGTTTAAGGGACCTTAATGAAAAACTGTTTTTT. The rearrangement links TRBV6-1 to TRBJ1-4, with D perhaps matching TRBD1 (5 bases). Germline CDR1 is MNHNS and CDR2 is SASEGT. The CDR3 loop spans 14 amino acids. V shed 5 bases and J shed 4 bases, with 11 bases lying between them.

The sample holds one count of this clone. V usage is TRBV11-2 and J usage is TRBJ1-1; D gene uncertain. This CDR3 is built from 15 residues. Germline CDR1 reads SGHAT; CDR2 reads FQNNGV. V gave up 4 bases and J gave up 0 bases, with 12 bases separating them. In DNA, the CDR3 is TGTGCCAGCAGCTCCAGTTGGGGATTGAACACTGAAGCTTTCTTT. Translating gives CASSSSWGLNTEAFF.

The chain combines TRBV19 with TRBJ2-3, with D uncertain. Trimming shortened V by 5 bases and J by 2 bases, and 8 bases separated the two germline ends. This CDR3 contains 13 residues. Per the germline V gene, CDR1 is LNHDA and CDR2 is SQIVND (reference sequence). CDR3 DNA sequence: TGTGCCAGTAGTTCAACCTTCACAGATACGCAGTATTTT. It encodes CASSSTFTDTQYF.

This chain connects TRBV28 to TRBJ1-6; 8 bases align to TRBD1. Germline V gene data show CDR1 as MDHEN and CDR2 as SYDVKM. The CDR3 extends over 13 amino acids. The V segment lost 8 bases and the J segment 9 bases; nucleotides outside the gene matches: 6. The CDR3 reads CASRTGKFSPLHF. The CDR3, as DNA: TGTGCCAGCCGGACAGGGAAATTTTCACCCCTCCACTTT. The full variable domain, in which reference TRBV28 and TRBJ1-6 provide the parts outside the CDR3, is DVKVTQSSRYLVKRTGEKVFLECVQDMDHENMFWYRQDPGLGLRLIYFSYDVKMKEKGDIPEGYSVSREKKERFSLILESASTNQTSMYLCASRTGKFSPLHFGNGTRLTVT.

This chain connects TRBV5-1 to TRBJ1-1; 8 positions agree with TRBD1. The V and J ends lost 0 bases and 3 bases, in that order; junction bases with no gene match: 13. Germline V lookup: CDR1 SGHRS, CDR2 YFSETQ. This CDR3 contains 18 residues. CDR3 in DNA: TGCGCCAGCAGCTTGGGTGGACAGGGATTCAGTCGGGACACTGAAGCTTTCTTT. The encoded protein is CASSLGGQGFSRDTEAFF. The full variable domain, in which reference TRBV5-1 and TRBJ1-1 provide the parts outside the CDR3, is KAGVTQTPRYLIKTRGQQVTLSCSPISGHRSVSWYQQTPGQGLQFLFEYFSETQRNKGNFPGRFSGRQFSNSRSEMNVSTLELGDSALYLCASSLGGQGFSRDTEAFFGQGTRLTVV.